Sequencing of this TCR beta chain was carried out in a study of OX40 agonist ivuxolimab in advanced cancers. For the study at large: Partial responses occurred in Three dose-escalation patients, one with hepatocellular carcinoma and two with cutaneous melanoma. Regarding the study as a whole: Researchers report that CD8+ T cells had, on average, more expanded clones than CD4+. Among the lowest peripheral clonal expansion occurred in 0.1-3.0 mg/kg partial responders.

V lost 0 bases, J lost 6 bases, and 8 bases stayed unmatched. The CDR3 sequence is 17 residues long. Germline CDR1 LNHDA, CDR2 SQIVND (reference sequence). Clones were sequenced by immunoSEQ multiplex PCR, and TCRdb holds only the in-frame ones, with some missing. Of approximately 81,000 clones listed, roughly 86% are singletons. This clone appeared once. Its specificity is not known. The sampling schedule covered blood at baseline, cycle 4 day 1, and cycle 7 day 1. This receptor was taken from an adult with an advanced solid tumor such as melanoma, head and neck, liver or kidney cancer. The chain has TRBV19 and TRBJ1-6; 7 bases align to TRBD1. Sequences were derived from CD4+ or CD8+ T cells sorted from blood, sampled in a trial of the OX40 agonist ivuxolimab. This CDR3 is CASSIDLQGTSNSPLHF. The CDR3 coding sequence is TGTGCCAGTAGTATAGACCTACAGGGGACGAGTAATTCACCCCTCCACTTT.